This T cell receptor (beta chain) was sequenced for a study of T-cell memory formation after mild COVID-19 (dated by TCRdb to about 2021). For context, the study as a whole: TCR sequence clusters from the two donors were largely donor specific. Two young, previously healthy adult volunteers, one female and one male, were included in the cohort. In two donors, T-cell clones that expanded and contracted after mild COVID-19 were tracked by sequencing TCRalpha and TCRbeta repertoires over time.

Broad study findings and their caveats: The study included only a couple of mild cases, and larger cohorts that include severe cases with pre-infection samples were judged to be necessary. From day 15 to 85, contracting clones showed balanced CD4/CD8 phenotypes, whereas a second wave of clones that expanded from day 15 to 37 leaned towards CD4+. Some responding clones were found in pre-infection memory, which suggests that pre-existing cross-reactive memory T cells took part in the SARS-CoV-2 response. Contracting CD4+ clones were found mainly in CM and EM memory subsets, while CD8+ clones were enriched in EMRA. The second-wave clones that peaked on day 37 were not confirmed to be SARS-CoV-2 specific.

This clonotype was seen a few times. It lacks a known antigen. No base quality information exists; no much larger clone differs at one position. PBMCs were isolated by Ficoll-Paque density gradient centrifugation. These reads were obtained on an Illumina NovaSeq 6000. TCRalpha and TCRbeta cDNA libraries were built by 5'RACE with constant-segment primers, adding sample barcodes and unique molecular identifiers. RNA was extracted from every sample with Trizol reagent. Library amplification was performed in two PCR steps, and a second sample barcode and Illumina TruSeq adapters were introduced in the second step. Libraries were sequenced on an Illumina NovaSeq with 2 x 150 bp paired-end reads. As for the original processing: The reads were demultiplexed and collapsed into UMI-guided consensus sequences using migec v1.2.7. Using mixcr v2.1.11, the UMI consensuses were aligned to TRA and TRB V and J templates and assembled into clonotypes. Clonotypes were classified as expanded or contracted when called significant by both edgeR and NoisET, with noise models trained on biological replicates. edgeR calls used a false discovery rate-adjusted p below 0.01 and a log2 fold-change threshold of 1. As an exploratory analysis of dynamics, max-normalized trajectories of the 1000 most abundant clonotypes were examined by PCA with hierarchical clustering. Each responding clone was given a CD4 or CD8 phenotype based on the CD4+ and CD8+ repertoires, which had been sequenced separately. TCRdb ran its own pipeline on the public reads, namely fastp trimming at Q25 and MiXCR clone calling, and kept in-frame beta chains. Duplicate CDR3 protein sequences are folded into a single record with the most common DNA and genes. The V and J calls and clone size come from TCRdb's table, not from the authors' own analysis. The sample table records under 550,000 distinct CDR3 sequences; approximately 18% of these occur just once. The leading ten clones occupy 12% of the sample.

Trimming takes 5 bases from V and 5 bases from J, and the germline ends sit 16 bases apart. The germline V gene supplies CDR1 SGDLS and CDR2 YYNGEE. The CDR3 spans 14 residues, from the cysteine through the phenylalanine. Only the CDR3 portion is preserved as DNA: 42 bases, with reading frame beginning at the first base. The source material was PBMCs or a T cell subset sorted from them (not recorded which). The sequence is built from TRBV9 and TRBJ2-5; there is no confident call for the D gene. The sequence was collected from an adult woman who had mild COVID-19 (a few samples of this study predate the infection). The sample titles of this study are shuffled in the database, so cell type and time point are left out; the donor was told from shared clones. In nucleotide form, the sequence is TGTGCCAGCAGAGCCCAAGGAGAGGATGAGACCCAGTACTTC. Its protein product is CASRAQGEDETQYF.